Listed here is a single T cell receptor (beta chain). Its antigen is not known. This CDR3 comprises 15 residues. Germline V gene sequence: CDR1 LGHNA, CDR2 YSLEER. The V gene end was trimmed by 4 bases and the J gene end by 5 bases; junction bases not matched to a gene: 8. The data belong to a study of Ad26.COV2.S vaccination and SARS-CoV-2 variants. Turning to the study itself: Administration of Ad26.COV2.S was intramuscular, either once or twice 56 days apart. The study, taken as a whole, reports: Vaccine recipients posted higher spike-specific TCR breadth than their placebo counterparts.

Treatment denoted: around 19 received Ad26.COV2.S at low or high dose, single or two shots; roughly five received placebo; per-sample allocation not given. All samples were drawn on day 63, counting from the first vaccine or placebo injection. Wuhan-strain spike was delivered by a replication-incompetent Ad26 vector. Data came from immunoSEQ multiplex PCR; TCRdb stores just in-frame clones and leaves some out. The repertoire holds about 420,000 clones, with roughly 90% as singletons. Sample: peripheral blood, taken in a trial of Ad26.COV2.S vaccine versus placebo. The V call is TRBV4-3, the J call TRBJ2-7; 10 bases are shared with TRBD1. The sequence was obtained from a person between 18 and 65 years old who received the Ad26.COV2.S COVID-19 vaccine or a placebo. The CDR3 nucleotides are TGCGCCAGCAGCCGGGCCGGGACAGGGGTAAACGAGCAGTACTTC. This gives the protein CASSRAGTGVNEQYF.